Sequencing of this T cell receptor beta chain was carried out in a study of shared clonotypes between healthy human individuals. At the level of the study: Each donor had three CD4 naive, three CD4 memory, two CD8 naive and one CD8 memory plate.

Germline V gene data show CDR1 as MGHRA and CDR2 as YSYEKL. V was cut by 1 base and J by 2 bases, with 3 bases left in between. The CDR3 is 13 residues long. Regarding this clone: The antigen remains undetermined.

A split of CD4+ cells into CD45RA+ naive and CD45RA-negative memory subsets was performed. The data were produced by immunoSEQ multiplex PCR, yet TCRdb's version contains in-frame clones alone and is incomplete. The repertoire has some 2.4 million clones, over 85% of them found once; the top ten carry 0.35% to 0.45%. The study, taken as a whole, reports: A few donors showed sharing of about 4.6% of naive CD4 clonotypes.

The chain employs TRBV4-1 and TRBJ2-1; no reliable D call. The sequence came from a man between 18 and 29 years old in good health. Some clones in this sample may be carry-over from other donors' samples. The sequenced material came from naive CD4+ T cells from PBMCs. As for subset: CD45RA+ positively selected. As DNA, the CDR3 is TGCGCCAGCAGCCAAGGTACCTACAATGAGCAGTTCTTC. Its translation: CASSQGTYNEQFF.